This T cell receptor beta chain was captured in a study of T cells in Graves' hyperthyroidism and ophthalmopathy. Unmatched junction bases numbered 6, after V lost 5 bases and J lost 2 bases. CDR3 size: 16 residues. The V gene's germline CDR1 is SEHNR and CDR2 FQNEAQ (reference sequence). A few counts support this clonotype. Authors of the study amplified TCR beta CDR3 regions from RNA transcripts. In the first-round RT-PCR of the TCR CDR3, the HTBI primer set was used. MiXCR, applied by TCRdb to the multiplex PCR reads, yields one record per CDR3 protein. The sample gives over 400,000 distinct CDR3 sequences, about 20% of which show up once; approximately 49% is in the top ten.

The rearrangement uses TRBV7-9 and TRBJ1-4; 9 nucleotides line up with TRBD1. Sequenced: blood. The clonotype originates from a woman in her 70s with Graves' ophthalmopathy. In DNA form, the CDR3 reads TGTGCCAGCAGCATAGGACAGGGGAGGACTAATGAAAAACTGTTTTTT. Translating gives CASSIGQGRTNEKLFF.